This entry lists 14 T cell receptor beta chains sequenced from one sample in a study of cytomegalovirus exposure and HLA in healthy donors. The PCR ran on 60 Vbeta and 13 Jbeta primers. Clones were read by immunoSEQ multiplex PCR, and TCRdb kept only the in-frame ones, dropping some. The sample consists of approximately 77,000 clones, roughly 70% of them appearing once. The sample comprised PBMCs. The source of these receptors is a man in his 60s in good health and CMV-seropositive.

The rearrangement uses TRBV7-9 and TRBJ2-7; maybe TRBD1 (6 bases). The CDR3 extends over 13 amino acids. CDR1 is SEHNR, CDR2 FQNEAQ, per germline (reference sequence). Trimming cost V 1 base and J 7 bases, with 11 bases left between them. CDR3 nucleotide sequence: TGTGCCAGCAGCTTAGAGGGGGATCTGGAGCAGTACTTC. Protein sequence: CASSLEGDLEQYF.

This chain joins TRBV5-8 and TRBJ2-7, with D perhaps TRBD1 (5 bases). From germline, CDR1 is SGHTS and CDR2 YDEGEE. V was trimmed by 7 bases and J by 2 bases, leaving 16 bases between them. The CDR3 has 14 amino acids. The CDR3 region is CASFGHFPTYEQYF. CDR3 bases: TGTGCCAGCTTCGGACACTTCCCCACCTACGAGCAGTACTTC.

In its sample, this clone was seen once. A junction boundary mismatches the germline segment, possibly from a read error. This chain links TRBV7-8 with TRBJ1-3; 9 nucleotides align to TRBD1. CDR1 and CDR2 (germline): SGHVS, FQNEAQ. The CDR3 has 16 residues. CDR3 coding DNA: TGTGCCAGCAGCCCAAGCGGGACAGGGTCTGTAAACACCATATATTTT. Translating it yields CASSPSGTGSVNTIYF.

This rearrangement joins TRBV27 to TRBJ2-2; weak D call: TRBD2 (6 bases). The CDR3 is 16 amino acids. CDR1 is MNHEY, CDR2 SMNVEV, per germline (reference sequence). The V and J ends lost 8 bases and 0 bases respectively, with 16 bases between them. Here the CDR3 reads CASAAEGLTNTGELFF. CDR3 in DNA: TGTGCCAGCGCAGCGGAGGGACTGACGAACACCGGGGAGCTGTTTTTT.

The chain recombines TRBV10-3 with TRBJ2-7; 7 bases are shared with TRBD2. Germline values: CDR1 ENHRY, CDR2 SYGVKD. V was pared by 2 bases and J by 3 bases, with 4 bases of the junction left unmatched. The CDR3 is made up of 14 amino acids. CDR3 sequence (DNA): TGTGCCATCAGTGAGCCCACGGGGGGCTACGAGCAGTACTTC. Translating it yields CAISEPTGGYEQYF.

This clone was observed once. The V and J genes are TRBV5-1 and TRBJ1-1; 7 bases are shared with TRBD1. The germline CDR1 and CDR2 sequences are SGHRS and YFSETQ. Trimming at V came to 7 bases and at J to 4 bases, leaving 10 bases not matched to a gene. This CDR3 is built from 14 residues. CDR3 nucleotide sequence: TGCGCCAGCCGTCTCTTAGACAGGGCCACTGAAGCTTTCTTT. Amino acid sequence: CASRLLDRATEAFF.

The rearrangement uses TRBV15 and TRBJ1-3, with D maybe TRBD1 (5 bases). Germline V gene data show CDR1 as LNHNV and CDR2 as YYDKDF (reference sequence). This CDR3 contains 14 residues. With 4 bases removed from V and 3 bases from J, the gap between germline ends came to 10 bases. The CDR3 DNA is TGTGCCACCAGCACCGGGACTGGTGGAAACACCATATATTTT. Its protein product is CATSTGTGGNTIYF. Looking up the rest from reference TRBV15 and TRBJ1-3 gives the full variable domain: DAMVIQNPRYQVTQFGKPVTLSCSQTLNHNVMYWYQQKSSQAPKLLFHYYDKDFNNEADTPDNFQSRRPNTSFCFLDIRSPGLGDTAMYLCATSTGTGGNTIYFGEGSWLTVV.

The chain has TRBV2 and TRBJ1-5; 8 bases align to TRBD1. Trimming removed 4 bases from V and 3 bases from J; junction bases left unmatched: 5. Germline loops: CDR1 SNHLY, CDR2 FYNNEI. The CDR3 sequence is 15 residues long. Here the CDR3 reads CASSGQGPFNQPQHF. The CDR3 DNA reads TGTGCCAGCAGTGGACAGGGGCCCTTCAATCAGCCCCAGCATTTT.

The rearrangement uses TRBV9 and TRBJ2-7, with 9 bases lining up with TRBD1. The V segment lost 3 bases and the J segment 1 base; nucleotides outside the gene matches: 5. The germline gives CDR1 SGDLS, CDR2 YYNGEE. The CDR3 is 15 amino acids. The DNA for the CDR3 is TGTGCCAGCAGCGGCGGGACAGGGAGTTCCTACGAGCAGTACTTC. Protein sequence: CASSGGTGSSYEQYF.

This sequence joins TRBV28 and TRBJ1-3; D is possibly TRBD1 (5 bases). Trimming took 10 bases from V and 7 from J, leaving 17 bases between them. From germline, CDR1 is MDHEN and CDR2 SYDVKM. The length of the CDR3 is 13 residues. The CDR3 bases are TGTGCCATCGGGGACTCGCCAGGGAACACCATATATTTT. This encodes CAIGDSPGNTIYF.

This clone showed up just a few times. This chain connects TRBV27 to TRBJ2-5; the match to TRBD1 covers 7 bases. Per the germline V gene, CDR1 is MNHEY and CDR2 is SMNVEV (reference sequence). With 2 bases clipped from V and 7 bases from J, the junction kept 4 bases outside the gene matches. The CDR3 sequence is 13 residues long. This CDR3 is CASSLRQGGTQYF. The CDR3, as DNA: TGTGCCAGCAGTTTAAGACAGGGTGGGACCCAGTACTTC.

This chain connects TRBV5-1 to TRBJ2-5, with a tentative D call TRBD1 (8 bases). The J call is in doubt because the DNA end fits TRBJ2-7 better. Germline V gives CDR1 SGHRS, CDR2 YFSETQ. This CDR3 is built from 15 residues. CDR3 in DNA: TGCGCCAGCAGCTCGGGGGGACAGGCTATTTACGAGCAGTACTTC. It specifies CASSSGGQAIYEQYF.

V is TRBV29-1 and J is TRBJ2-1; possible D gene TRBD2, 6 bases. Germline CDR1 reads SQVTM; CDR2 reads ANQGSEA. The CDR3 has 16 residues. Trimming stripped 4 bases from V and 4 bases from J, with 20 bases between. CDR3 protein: CSVVGLGGDAYNEQFF. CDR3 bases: TGCAGCGTTGTCGGGCTTGGCGGGGACGCTTACAATGAGCAGTTCTTC.

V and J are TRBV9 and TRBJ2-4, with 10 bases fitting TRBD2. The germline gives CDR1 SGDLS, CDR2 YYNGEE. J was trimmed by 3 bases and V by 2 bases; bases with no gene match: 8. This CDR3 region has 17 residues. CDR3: CASSVSSGSLSKNIQYF. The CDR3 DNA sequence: TGTGCCAGCAGCGTCTCTAGCGGGAGTTTGAGCAAAAACATTCAGTACTTC.